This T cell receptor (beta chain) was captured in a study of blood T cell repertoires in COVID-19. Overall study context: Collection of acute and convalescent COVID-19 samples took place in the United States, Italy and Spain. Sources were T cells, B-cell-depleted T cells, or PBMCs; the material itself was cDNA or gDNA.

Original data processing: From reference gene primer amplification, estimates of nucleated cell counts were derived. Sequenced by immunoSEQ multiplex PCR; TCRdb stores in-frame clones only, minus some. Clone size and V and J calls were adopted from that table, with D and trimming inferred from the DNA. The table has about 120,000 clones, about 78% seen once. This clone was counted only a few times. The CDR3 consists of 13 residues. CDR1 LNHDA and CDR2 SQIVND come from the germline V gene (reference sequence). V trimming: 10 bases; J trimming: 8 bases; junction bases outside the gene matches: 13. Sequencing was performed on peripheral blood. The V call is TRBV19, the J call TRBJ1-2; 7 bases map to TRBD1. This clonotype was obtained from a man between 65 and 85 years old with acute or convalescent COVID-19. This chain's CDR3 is CAIHKQGTGGYTF. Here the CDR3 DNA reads TGTGCCATACATAAACAGGGGACGGGAGGCTACACCTTC.